The following is a T cell receptor beta chain sequence with its context. These data belong to a study of early stage breast cancer tumors. Study-wide context: ER+/PR+/HER2- status applied to about 70% of the 16 invasive breast tumors.

Assay used: immunoSEQ multiplex PCR; TCRdb lists only in-frame clones, some missing. Of about 36,000 clones in the sample, over 65% are singletons; the top ten hold 6.5% to 8%. The origin of this receptor is a person aged 55 to 69 with breast cancer. Specimen: blood.

The CDR3 coding sequence is TGTGCCAGCAGTTTAAACCACCACGAGCAGTACTTC. Protein product: CASSLNHHEQYF. V gene TRBV27 combines with J gene TRBJ2-7, with D uncertain. Germline values: CDR1 MNHEY, CDR2 SMNVEV (reference sequence). The V end lost 2 bases, the J end lost 5 bases, and 7 bases lay between the germline ends. CDR3 size: 12 residues.